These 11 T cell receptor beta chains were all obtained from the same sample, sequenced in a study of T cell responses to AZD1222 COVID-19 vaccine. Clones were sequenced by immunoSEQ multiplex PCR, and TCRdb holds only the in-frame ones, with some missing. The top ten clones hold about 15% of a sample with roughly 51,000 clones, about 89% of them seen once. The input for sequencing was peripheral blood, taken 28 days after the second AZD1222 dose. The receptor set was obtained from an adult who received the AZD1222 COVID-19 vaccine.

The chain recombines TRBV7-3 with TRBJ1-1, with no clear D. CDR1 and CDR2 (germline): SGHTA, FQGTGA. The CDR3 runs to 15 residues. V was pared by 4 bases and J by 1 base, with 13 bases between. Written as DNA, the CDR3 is TGTGCCAGCAGCTCGCACGGATCCGGGAACACTGAAGCTTTCTTT. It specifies CASSSHGSGNTEAFF.

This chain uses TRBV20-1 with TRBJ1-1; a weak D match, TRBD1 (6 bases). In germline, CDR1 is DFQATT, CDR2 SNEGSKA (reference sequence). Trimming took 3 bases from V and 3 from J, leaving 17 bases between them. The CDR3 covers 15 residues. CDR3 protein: CSASLAGARDTEAFF. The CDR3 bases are TGCAGTGCTAGTCTGGCGGGGGCGCGGGACACTGAAGCTTTCTTT.

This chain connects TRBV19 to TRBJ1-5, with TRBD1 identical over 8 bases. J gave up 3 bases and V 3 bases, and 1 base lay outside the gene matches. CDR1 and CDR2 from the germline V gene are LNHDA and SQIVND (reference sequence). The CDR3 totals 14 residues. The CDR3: CASSIRGLNQPQHF. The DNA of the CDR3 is TGTGCCAGTAGTATCAGGGGGCTCAATCAGCCCCAGCATTTT.

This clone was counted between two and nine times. The CDR3 nucleotides are TGCGCCAGCAGCCCGACAAGCTATGGCTACACCTTC. Its translation is CASSPTSYGYTF. The J gene is TRBJ1-2, the V gene TRBV23-1; D is undetermined. TRBV23-1 carries the ORF label, with uncertain function. The CDR3 totals 12 residues. Between the trimmed V and J ends, which lost 6 bases and 4 bases, there was a span of 9 bases.

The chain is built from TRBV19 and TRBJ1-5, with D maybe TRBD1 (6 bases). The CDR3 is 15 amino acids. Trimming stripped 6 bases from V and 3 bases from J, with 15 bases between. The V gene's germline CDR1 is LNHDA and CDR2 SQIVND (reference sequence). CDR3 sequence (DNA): TGTGCCAGTAGACCAGGGGCGCTGAACAATCAGCCCCAGCATTTT. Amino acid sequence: CASRPGALNNQPQHF.

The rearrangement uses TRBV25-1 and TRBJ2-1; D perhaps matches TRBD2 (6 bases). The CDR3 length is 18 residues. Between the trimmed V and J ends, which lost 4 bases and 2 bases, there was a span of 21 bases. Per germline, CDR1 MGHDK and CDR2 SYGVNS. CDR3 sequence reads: CASSGDSRAEPTYNEQFF. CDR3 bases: TGTGCCAGCAGTGGGGACTCTAGGGCGGAGCCAACCTACAATGAGCAGTTCTTC.

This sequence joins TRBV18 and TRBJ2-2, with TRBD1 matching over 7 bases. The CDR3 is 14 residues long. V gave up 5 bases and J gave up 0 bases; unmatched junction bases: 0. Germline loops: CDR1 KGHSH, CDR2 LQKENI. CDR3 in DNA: TGTGCCAGCTCAAGGGGGCCGAACACCGGGGAGCTGTTTTTT. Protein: CASSRGPNTGELFF.

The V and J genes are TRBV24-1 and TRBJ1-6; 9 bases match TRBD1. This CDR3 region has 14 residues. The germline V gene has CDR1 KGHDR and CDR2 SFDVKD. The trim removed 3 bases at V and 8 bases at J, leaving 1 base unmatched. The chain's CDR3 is CATSDGTGYSPLHF. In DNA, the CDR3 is TGTGCCACCAGTGATGGGACAGGGTATTCACCCCTCCACTTT.

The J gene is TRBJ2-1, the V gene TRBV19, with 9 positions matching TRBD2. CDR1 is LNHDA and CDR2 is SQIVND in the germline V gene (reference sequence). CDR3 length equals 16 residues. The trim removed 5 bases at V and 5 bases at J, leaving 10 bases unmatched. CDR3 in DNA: TGTGCCAGTAGTTCAAGCGGGAGGTCCCCTAACAATGAGCAGTTCTTC. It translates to CASSSSGRSPNNEQFF. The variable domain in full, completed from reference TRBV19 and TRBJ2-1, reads DGGITQSPKYLFRKEGQNVTLSCEQNLNHDAMYWYRQDPGQGLRLIYYSQIVNDFQKGDIAEGYSVSREKKESFPLTVTSAQKNPTAFYLCASSSSGRSPNNEQFFGPGTRLTVL.

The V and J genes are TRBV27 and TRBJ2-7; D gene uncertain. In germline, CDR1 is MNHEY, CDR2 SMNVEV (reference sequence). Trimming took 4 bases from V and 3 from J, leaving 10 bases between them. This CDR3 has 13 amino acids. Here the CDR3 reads CASSSTNFYEQYF. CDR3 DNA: TGTGCCAGCAGTTCCACAAACTTCTACGAGCAGTACTTC.

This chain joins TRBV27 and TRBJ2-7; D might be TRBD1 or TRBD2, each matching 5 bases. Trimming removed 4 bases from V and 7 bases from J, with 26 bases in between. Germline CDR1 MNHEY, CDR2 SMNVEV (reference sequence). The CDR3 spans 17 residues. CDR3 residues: CASSSPSSGTPAWEQYF. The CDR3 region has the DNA TGTGCCAGCAGTTCCCCCTCGTCCGGGACCCCAGCCTGGGAGCAGTACTTC.